Below, 10 T cell receptor beta chains from the same sample are listed, as sequenced in a study of cytomegalovirus exposure and HLA in healthy donors. This PCR relied on a set of 60 Vbeta primers and 13 Jbeta primers. The protocol was immunoSEQ multiplex PCR, while the TCRdb copy is restricted to in-frame clones and leaves out a portion. The sample has approximately 150,000 clones, around 80% seen once; the top ten hold 3% to 3.5%. Sample: PBMCs. These TCRs come from a man aged 40-49 years in good health and CMV-seronegative.

This clone was seen a handful of times. J is TRBJ1-2 and V is TRBV4-3, with 7 bases lining up with TRBD1. V was clipped by 1 base and J by 8 bases; unmatched bases: 7. Germline CDR1 and CDR2: LGHNA and YSLEER. This CDR3 has 14 amino acids. For the CDR3, the DNA is TGCGCCAGCAGCCAAGGAGACAGGGCTTACGGCTACACCTTC. The encoded protein is CASSQGDRAYGYTF.

In this sample, this clone turned up a few times. J is TRBJ2-1 and V is TRBV5-1, with TRBD2 identical over 10 bases. Germline values: CDR1 SGHRS, CDR2 YFSETQ. Trimming removed 2 bases from V and 4 bases from J; junction bases left unmatched: 3. The CDR3 is 15 amino acids. This CDR3 reads CASSFSSGGYNEQFF. The CDR3 nucleotides read TGCGCCAGCAGCTTCTCTAGCGGGGGATACAATGAGCAGTTCTTC.

The chain uses TRBV11-2 and TRBJ2-3, with a tentative D call TRBD2 (7 bases). V was shortened by 4 bases and J by 4 bases, with 18 bases between the two germline ends. CDR1 is SGHAT and CDR2 is FQNNGV in the germline V gene. This CDR3 region has 16 residues. The CDR3 DNA reads TGTGCCAGCAGCTGGGTTGGGGGCGGGGGACCAGATACGCAGTATTTT. It encodes CASSWVGGGGPDTQYF.

V is TRBV11-2 and J is TRBJ2-5; the D gene is possibly TRBD2 (6 bases). The J call may be wrong; the DNA end is better matched by TRBJ2-7. This CDR3 is 14 amino acids long. From germline, CDR1 is SGHAT and CDR2 FQNNGV. DNA of the CDR3: TGTGCCAGCAGCTTAGGACAGAGACTAGGCGAGCAGTACTTC. This gives the protein CASSLGQRLGEQYF.

The CDR3 nucleotides read TGCGCCAGCAGTCTCGCCGGGGGGGGCAGGGGAACCTACGAGCAGTACTTC. Encoded protein: CASSLAGGGRGTYEQYF. This chain links TRBV23-1 with TRBJ2-7, with 8 bases aligning to TRBD2. TRBV23-1 is classed as an ORF, of uncertain function. The V segment lost 4 bases and the J segment 2 bases; nucleotides outside the gene matches: 13. The CDR3 has 17 residues.

This clone showed up just a few times. CDR3 amino acids: CALGQRRNYGYTF. In nucleotides, the CDR3 is TGTGCCTTGGGACAGCGGCGTAACTATGGCTACACCTTC. The chain is built from TRBV30 and TRBJ1-2; 7 nucleotides agree with TRBD1. This CDR3 contains 13 residues. The germline CDR1 and CDR2 sequences are GTSNPN and SVGIG (reference sequence). V trimming: 7 bases; J trimming: 1 base; junction bases outside the gene matches: 6.

The chain has TRBV19 and TRBJ2-6; TRBD1 matches 7 bases. Germline assignment: CDR1 LNHDA and CDR2 SQIVND (reference sequence). V lost 7 bases and J lost 3; bases outside the gene matches: 15. The CDR3 loop spans 18 amino acids. CDR3 nucleotide sequence: TGTGCCAGTAACCCGACAGGGATGGGGTCGCGTGGGGCCAACGTCCTGACTTTC. It yields the protein CASNPTGMGSRGANVLTF.

A single count supports this clone. The chain recombines TRBV9 with TRBJ2-7, with a tentative D call TRBD1 (6 bases). CDR3 length: 13 amino acids. Trimming shortened V by 0 bases and J by 5 bases, and 9 bases separated the two germline ends. The germline gives CDR1 SGDLS, CDR2 YYNGEE. The chain's CDR3 is CASSVAGADEQYF. The CDR3 DNA sequence: TGTGCCAGCAGCGTAGCAGGGGCCGACGAGCAGTACTTC.

The rearrangement uses TRBV9 and TRBJ1-4, with D tentatively TRBD1 (6 bases). The CDR3 runs 16 residues. Trimming removed 0 bases from V and 8 bases from J, with 17 bases in between. The germline gives CDR1 SGDLS, CDR2 YYNGEE. The CDR3 DNA follows: TGTGCCAGCAGCGTAGAAGGTGTCCAGGGACAAGAAAAACTGTTTTTT. It specifies CASSVEGVQGQEKLFF.

The chain joins TRBV16 to TRBJ2-5, with TRBD2 matching over 10 bases. Germline CDR1 and CDR2: KGHSY and FQNENV. V trimming: 4 bases; J trimming: 5 bases; junction bases outside the gene matches: 13. The CDR3 extends over 17 amino acids. Written as DNA, the CDR3 is TGTGCCAGCAGCCTCAGGGTACTAGCGGGGCGACCGGAGACCCAGTACTTC. Its protein is CASSLRVLAGRPETQYF.